This T cell receptor (beta chain) emerged from a study of response to subunit inactivated influenza vaccine (dated by TCRdb to the late 2010s). In terms of the full investigation: To follow how T cells responded to a trivalent subunit inactivated influenza vaccine, the researchers relied on deep quantitative profiling of the T cell receptor repertoire. What the authors observed across the whole study: According to the authors, only a limited number of new T cells may be recruited by each seasonal influenza vaccination.

Library construction relied on RT-PCR. The sequencer was an Illumina HiSeq 2500. TCRdb reran the public reads through fastp at Q25 and MiXCR, keeping productive beta chains. Rows are combined by CDR3 protein, so each entry shows the most common genes and DNA. The sample table records more than 550,000 distinct CDR3 sequences; about 11% of these occur just once. Of the sample, around 10% is held by the ten largest clones. Trimming leaves V shorter by 0 bases and J shorter by 7 bases, with the junction holding 9 bases beyond the gene matches. From the cysteine through the phenylalanine, the CDR3 covers 17 amino acids. The CDR3 DNA has 51 bases and is translated from base 1. Per the germline V gene (reference sequence), LNHNV is the CDR1 and YYDKDF is the CDR2. This clonotype was detected only a few times. Its antigen specificity is not known. No base quality information exists; no much larger clone differs at one position.

This sample also belongs to another study, concerning T cells expressing NK-cell markers. As that second study puts it: 5'RACE template switching, by which a universal primer site and unique molecular identifiers were added, was used to make TCR beta cDNA libraries. TCR beta-chain repertoires were profiled in sorted CD3+CD56+NKG2C+, CD3+CD56+NKG2C- and CD3+CD56-NKG2C+ T-cell subsets from several donors. Among the eight sequenced donors, seven were HCMV-seropositive and one was HCMV-seronegative. In several experiments an anti-gammadeltaTCR antibody was added to restrict sorting to alphabetaTCR-expressing T cells. In six donors, the dominant CD3+CD56+NKG2C+ clonotypes were found to rank among the top 10 CD8+ clonotypes and to make up 1.0-7.0% of CD8+ T cells. Those dominant clonotypes were again the most abundant among CD3+CD56-NKG2C+ cells in a handful of donors, at about 25-65%. Whether the expanded NKG2C-expressing T cell clones were specific for HCMV antigens was left unclear. The eight sequenced donors were randomly selected healthy volunteers, three men and five women. HCMV serostatus was determined by detecting HCMV-specific IgG in serum with a commercial ELISA kit. Peripheral blood mononuclear cells were isolated from blood by Ficoll density gradient centrifugation. For a handful of donors, unsorted PBMC were also used to sequence bulk peripheral blood T-cell repertoires. Priming for cDNA synthesis came from the TCR beta constant segment, and two successive PCR amplification steps followed. Sequencing of the libraries produced 2 x 150 bp reads on Illumina HiSeq 2000/2500, MiSeq or NextSeq. MIGEC handled demultiplexing of the reads and grouping by UMI, while MiTCR was used to assemble and quantify clonotypes. To exclude erroneous sequences, only TCR cDNA sequences supported by at least two reads were retained. The tcR package was used for downstream repertoire analysis, and clonotypes were matched between fractions using CDR3 nucleotide sequence together with V segment. VDJmatch was used to annotate antigen specificity against VDJdb, with one amino acid substitution in CDR3 permitted.

This clonotype was obtained from a man aged 50-60 years who received an inactivated influenza vaccine. Donor details come from another sample of the same person, matched by shared clones. Material: PBMCs from blood, obtained on the day of vaccination. This sequence uses TRBV15 and TRBJ1-4, with 9 bases in between that match TRBD1. This receptor has the CDR3 CATSRDRPGQGGEKLFF. The nucleotides are TGTGCCACCAGCAGAGATCGGCCGGGACAGGGTGGTGAAAAACTGTTTTTT.